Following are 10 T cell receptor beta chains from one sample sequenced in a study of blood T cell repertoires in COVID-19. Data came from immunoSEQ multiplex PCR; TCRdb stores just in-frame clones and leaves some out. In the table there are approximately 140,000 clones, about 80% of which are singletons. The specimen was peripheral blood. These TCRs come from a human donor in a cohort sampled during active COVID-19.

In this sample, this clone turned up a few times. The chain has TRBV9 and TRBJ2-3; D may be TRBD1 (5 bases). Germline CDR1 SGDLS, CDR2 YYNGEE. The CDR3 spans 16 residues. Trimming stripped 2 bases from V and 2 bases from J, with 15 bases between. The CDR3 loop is CASSVVGWGDTDTQYF. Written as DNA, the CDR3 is TGTGCCAGCAGCGTTGTAGGGTGGGGCGACACAGATACGCAGTATTTT.

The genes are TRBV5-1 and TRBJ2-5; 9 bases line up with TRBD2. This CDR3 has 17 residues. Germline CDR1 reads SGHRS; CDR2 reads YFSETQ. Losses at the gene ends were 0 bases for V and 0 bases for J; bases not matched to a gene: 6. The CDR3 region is CASSLAPSGGYQETQYF. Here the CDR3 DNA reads TGCGCCAGCAGCTTGGCCCCGAGCGGGGGGTACCAAGAGACCCAGTACTTC.

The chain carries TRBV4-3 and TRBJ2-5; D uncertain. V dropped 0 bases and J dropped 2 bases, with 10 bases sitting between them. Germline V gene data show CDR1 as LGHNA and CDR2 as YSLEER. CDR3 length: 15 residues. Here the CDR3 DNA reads TGCGCCAGCAGCCAAGACAGCACAGTTCAAGAGACCCAGTACTTC. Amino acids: CASSQDSTVQETQYF.

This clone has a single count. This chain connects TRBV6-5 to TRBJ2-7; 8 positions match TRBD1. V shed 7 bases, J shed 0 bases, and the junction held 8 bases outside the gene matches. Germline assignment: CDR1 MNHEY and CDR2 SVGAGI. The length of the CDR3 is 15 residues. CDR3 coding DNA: TGTGCCAGCAACCGGGACAGGACCTTCTCCTACGAGCAGTACTTC. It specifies CASNRDRTFSYEQYF.

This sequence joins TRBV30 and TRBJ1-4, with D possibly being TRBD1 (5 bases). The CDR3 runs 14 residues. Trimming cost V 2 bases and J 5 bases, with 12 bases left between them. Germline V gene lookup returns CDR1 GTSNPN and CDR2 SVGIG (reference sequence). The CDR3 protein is CAWSSGRANEKLFF. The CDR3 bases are TGTGCCTGGAGTAGTGGCAGGGCGAATGAAAAACTGTTTTTT.

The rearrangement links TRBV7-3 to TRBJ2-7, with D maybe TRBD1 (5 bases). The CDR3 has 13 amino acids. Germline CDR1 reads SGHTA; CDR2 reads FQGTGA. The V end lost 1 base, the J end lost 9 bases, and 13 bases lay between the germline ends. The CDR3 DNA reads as TGTGCCAGCAGCTTAATGGGTCAAGGGGTGCAGTACTTC. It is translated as CASSLMGQGVQYF.

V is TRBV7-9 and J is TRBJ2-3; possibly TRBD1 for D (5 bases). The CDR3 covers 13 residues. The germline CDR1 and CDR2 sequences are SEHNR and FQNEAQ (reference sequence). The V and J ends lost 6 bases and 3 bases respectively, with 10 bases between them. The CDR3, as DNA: TGTGCCAGCAGGCCTACAGGAACAGATACGCAGTATTTT. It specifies CASRPTGTDTQYF. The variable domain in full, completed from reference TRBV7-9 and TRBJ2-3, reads DTGVSQNPRHKITKRGQNVTFRCDPISEHNRLYWYRQTLGQGPEFLTYFQNEAQLEKSRLLSDRFSAERPKGSFSTLEIQRTEQGDSAMYLCASRPTGTDTQYFGPGTRLTVL.

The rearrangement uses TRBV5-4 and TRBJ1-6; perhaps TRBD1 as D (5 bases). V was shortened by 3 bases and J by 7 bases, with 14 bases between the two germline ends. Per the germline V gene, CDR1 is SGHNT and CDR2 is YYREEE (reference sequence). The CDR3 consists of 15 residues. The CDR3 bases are TGTGCCAGCAGCTGGTTTGACAGAGAAAATTCACCCCTCCACTTT. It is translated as CASSWFDRENSPLHF. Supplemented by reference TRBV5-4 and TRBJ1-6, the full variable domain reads ETGVTQSPTHLIKTRGQQVTLRCSSQSGHNTVSWYQQALGQGPQFIFQYYREEENGRGNFPPRFSGLQFPNYSSELNVNALELDDSALYLCASSWFDRENSPLHFGNGTRLTVT.

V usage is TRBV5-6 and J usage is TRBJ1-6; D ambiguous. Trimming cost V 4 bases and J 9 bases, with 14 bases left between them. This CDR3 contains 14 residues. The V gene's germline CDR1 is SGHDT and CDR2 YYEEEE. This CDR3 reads CASSGLGDTSPLHF. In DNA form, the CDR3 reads TGTGCCAGCAGCGGGTTGGGAGATACTTCACCCCTCCACTTT.

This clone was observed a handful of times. The CDR3 nucleotides read TGTGCCAGCAGCCAAGATCCTGCGGGGAATTTATTAGGCTACACCTTC. It specifies CASSQDPAGNLLGYTF. The chain is built from TRBV14 and TRBJ1-2, with D unclear. The CDR3 covers 16 residues. V was clipped by 0 bases and J by 8 bases, with 19 bases between them. Germline V gene data show CDR1 as SGHDN and CDR2 as FVKESK. The complete variable domain, with remaining parts taken from reference TRBV14 and TRBJ1-2, reads EAGVTQFPSHSVIEKGQTVTLRCDPISGHDNLYWYRRVMGKEIKFLLHFVKESKQDESGMPNNRFLAERTGGTYSTLKVQPAELEDSGVYFCASSQDPAGNLLGYTFGSGTRLTVV.